These 9 T cell receptor beta chains share one sample of origin, sequenced in a study of blood T cell repertoires in COVID-19. Sequencing used immunoSEQ multiplex PCR; TCRdb keeps in-frame clones, though not all of them. The table includes approximately 170,000 clones, about 88% detected once. The sequenced sample consisted of peripheral blood. The receptors derive from a man aged 60 to 75 with active or convalescent COVID-19.

This clone was picked up a small number of times. The V and J genes are TRBV4-1 and TRBJ2-7, with TRBD2 matching over 14 bases. CDR3 length: 17 amino acids. V lost 4 bases to trimming and J lost 3 bases; unmatched junction nucleotides: 8. Germline CDR1 is MGHRA and CDR2 is YSYEKL. CDR3 nucleotide sequence: TGCGCCAGCAGCCCCTGGACTAGCGGGAGGATAGACTACGAGCAGTACTTC. This encodes CASSPWTSGRIDYEQYF.

This sequence joins TRBV19 and TRBJ2-2; D is unresolved. V gave up 2 bases and J gave up 2 bases, with 3 bases separating them. The CDR3 consists of 13 residues. Germline loops: CDR1 LNHDA, CDR2 SQIVND (reference sequence). The CDR3 DNA reads as TGTGCCAGTAGTATACAAAACACCGGGGAGCTGTTTTTT. As protein: CASSIQNTGELFF.

Only a few counts were recorded for this clone. The chain recombines TRBV6-5 with TRBJ1-1; TRBD1 matches at 7 bases. Germline values: CDR1 MNHEY, CDR2 SVGAGI. The trim removed 2 bases at V and 5 bases at J, leaving 8 bases unmatched. The CDR3 totals 15 residues. The CDR3 reads CASSYRGRLGTEAFF. The CDR3 DNA reads as TGTGCCAGCAGTTACAGGGGGCGCCTGGGGACTGAAGCTTTCTTT.

The rearrangement links TRBV5-1 to TRBJ2-1, with 8 positions matching TRBD2. Germline CDR1 reads SGHRS; CDR2 reads YFSETQ. The V and J ends lost 1 base and 2 bases, in that order; junction bases with no gene match: 8. The length of the CDR3 is 17 residues. The CDR3 coding sequence is TGCGCCAGCAGCTTGAGAACGGGAGGGCCCCCCTACAATGAGCAGTTCTTC. Protein: CASSLRTGGPPYNEQFF.

The rearrangement uses TRBV7-2 and TRBJ2-1; D possibly corresponds to TRBD2 (6 bases). The V and J ends lost 2 bases and 9 bases respectively, with 14 bases between them. CDR3 size: 14 residues. Germline V CDR1 and CDR2: SGHTA, FQGNSA. CDR3: CASSLSGGPSEQFF. CDR3 DNA: TGTGCCAGCAGCTTATCAGGAGGGCCGAGTGAGCAGTTCTTC.

In DNA, the CDR3 is TGTGCCAGTAGTATAGATGGCAGAGGGTGGAAAGCAACTAATGAAAAACTGTTTTTT. Protein product: CASSIDGRGWKATNEKLFF. The chain couples TRBV19 to TRBJ1-4; unclear D gene. The CDR3 extends over 19 amino acids. Germline CDR1 is LNHDA and CDR2 is SQIVND (reference sequence). V was cut by 0 bases and J by 0 bases, with 17 bases left in between.

This chain connects TRBV4-2 to TRBJ1-6, with D possibly matching TRBD1 (5 bases). CDR1 and CDR2 (germline): LGHNA, YNFKEQ. This CDR3 is 15 amino acids long. The V and J ends lost 1 base and 5 bases respectively, with 9 bases between them. The chain's CDR3 is CASSQGWTNNSPLHF. Written as DNA, the CDR3 is TGTGCCAGCAGCCAAGGTTGGACAAATAATTCACCCCTCCACTTT.

The rearrangement links TRBV11-3 to TRBJ1-1; D gene unclear. Germline V gives CDR1 SGHNT, CDR2 YENEEA. There are 13 residues in the CDR3. Trimming took 1 base from V and 3 from J, leaving 6 bases between them. The CDR3 DNA reads TGTGCCAGCAGCTTAGGAGCGGACACTGAAGCTTTCTTT. Encoded protein: CASSLGADTEAFF.

The chain uses TRBV7-9 and TRBJ1-5; 8 nucleotides match TRBD1. The CDR3 runs to 18 residues. Germline lookup yields CDR1 SEHNR and CDR2 FQNEAQ (reference sequence). With V trimmed by 3 bases and J by 0 bases, 10 bases remained unmatched. This CDR3 is CASSFDRGPLYSNQPQHF. The CDR3 bases are TGTGCCAGCAGCTTCGACAGGGGCCCCCTTTATAGCAATCAGCCCCAGCATTTT.